A single sample is the source of the 20 T cell receptor beta chains below, sequenced in a study of OX40 agonist ivuxolimab in advanced cancers. Clones were sequenced by immunoSEQ multiplex PCR, and TCRdb holds only the in-frame ones, with some missing. The repertoire holds roughly 72,000 clones, with 89% as singletons. Sequencing was performed on CD4+ or CD8+ T cells sorted from blood, taken in a trial of the OX40 agonist ivuxolimab. The origin of the receptors is an adult with an advanced solid tumor such as melanoma, head and neck, liver or kidney cancer.

V is TRBV6-1 and J is TRBJ2-7; perhaps TRBD1 as D (6 bases). V lost 4 bases to trimming and J lost 2 bases, with 15 bases between them. The CDR3 spans 15 residues. Germline V lookup: CDR1 MNHNS, CDR2 SASEGT. The CDR3 spells CASSALGGSTYEQYF. The CDR3 bases are TGTGCCAGCAGTGCTCTAGGGGGTAGCACCTACGAGCAGTACTTC.

Only a few counts were recorded for this clone. The rearrangement uses TRBV28 and TRBJ2-7, with 9 bases lining up with TRBD2. J gave up 3 bases and V 3 bases, and 6 bases lay outside the gene matches. The CDR3 extends over 15 amino acids. From germline, CDR1 is MDHEN and CDR2 SYDVKM. CDR3 region: CASSFPLAGIYEQYF. CDR3 DNA sequence: TGTGCCAGCAGTTTTCCCCTAGCGGGGATCTACGAGCAGTACTTC.

V usage is TRBV12-5 and J usage is TRBJ1-1; 9 nucleotides align to TRBD1. This CDR3 has 15 amino acids. The germline V gene has CDR1 LGHNT and CDR2 FRNRAP. The ends lost 1 base at V and 4 bases at J; junction bases unmatched: 4. CDR3 sequence reads: CASGLGDRASTEAFF. As DNA, the CDR3 is TGTGCTAGTGGTTTGGGGGACAGGGCGAGCACTGAAGCTTTCTTT.

The rearrangement uses TRBV7-9 and TRBJ2-1; TRBD2 matches at 11 bases. The CDR3 totals 18 residues. Trimming at V came to 3 bases and at J to 9 bases, leaving 16 bases not matched to a gene. Per the germline V gene, CDR1 is SEHNR and CDR2 is FQNEAQ (reference sequence). The CDR3 DNA is TGTGCCAGCAGCTTCTGGAACTGGGTAGCGGGGGGGCTCACTGAGCAGTTCTTC. Translation gives CASSFWNWVAGGLTEQFF.

The chain couples TRBV5-4 to TRBJ2-5; D is perhaps TRBD2 (7 bases). The CDR3 contains 13 residues. V dropped 4 bases and J dropped 5 bases, with 12 bases sitting between them. Germline CDR1 and CDR2: SGHNT and YYREEE (reference sequence). The CDR3 region has the DNA TGTGCCAGCAGCGTAGGGGGGGACGAGACCCAGTACTTC. It specifies CASSVGGDETQYF.

The gene calls are TRBV19 and TRBJ1-4, with D tentatively TRBD1 (5 bases). CDR1 and CDR2 from the germline V gene are LNHDA and SQIVND (reference sequence). This CDR3 spans 14 amino acids. V was shortened by 4 bases and J by 5 bases, with 11 bases between the two germline ends. DNA for the CDR3: TGTGCCAGTAGTAGGGACGGAAGAAATGAAAAACTGTTTTTT. Translated, it gives CASSRDGRNEKLFF.

The chain joins TRBV28 to TRBJ2-5; possibly TRBD1 or TRBD2 for D (7 bases each). The CDR3 runs to 13 residues. Trimming pared 11 bases from V and 1 base from J, leaving 14 bases between. Germline CDR1 reads MDHEN; CDR2 reads SYDVKM. The DNA of the CDR3 is TGTGCCGGGGCAGGGGGGGGCCAAGAGACCCAGTACTTC. This codes for CAGAGGGQETQYF.

The rearrangement links TRBV4-1 to TRBJ2-1, with 8 bases that match TRBD2. Trimming took 0 bases from V and 4 from J; bases not matched to a gene: 5. Germline loops: CDR1 MGHRA, CDR2 YSYEKL. The CDR3 has 16 residues. CDR3: CASSQDRVAGYNEQFF. DNA for the CDR3: TGCGCCAGCAGCCAAGATCGGGTAGCGGGGTACAATGAGCAGTTCTTC.

This rearrangement joins TRBV9 to TRBJ2-5; 16 nucleotides agree with TRBD2. V shed 0 bases and J 5 bases; nucleotides not matched to a gene: 1. CDR1 and CDR2 from the germline V gene are SGDLS and YYNGEE. CDR3 length: 16 residues. The CDR3 here is CASSVGGLAGGETQYF. CDR3 nucleotide sequence: TGTGCCAGCAGCGTAGGGGGACTAGCGGGAGGGGAGACCCAGTACTTC.

The chain uses TRBV15 and TRBJ1-1, with TRBD1 as a possible D gene (5 bases). This CDR3 is 16 amino acids long. CDR1 LNHNV and CDR2 YYDKDF come from the germline V gene (reference sequence). Trimming took off 3 bases at V and 1 base at J, with 15 bases between the two ends. CDR3: CATSSTPGPRNTEAFF. The DNA of the CDR3 is TGTGCCACCAGCAGTACTCCGGGACCGCGGAACACTGAAGCTTTCTTT.

The V gene is TRBV7-2, the J gene TRBJ2-7, with a possible D match to TRBD1 (6 bases). V lost 5 bases and J 3 bases, leaving 23 bases between the germline ends. Germline V gene data show CDR1 as SGHTA and CDR2 as FQGNSA. This CDR3 has 17 amino acids. The CDR3 bases are TGTGCCAGCAGCAACCCATTGGCAGGGGTGAACTTCTACGAGCAGTACTTC. Protein product: CASSNPLAGVNFYEQYF.

The rearrangement joins TRBV10-3 to TRBJ2-7; TRBD1 is a possible D gene (5 bases). Germline V lookup: CDR1 ENHRY, CDR2 SYGVKD. The CDR3 consists of 16 residues. V was trimmed by 2 bases and J by 6 bases, leaving 20 bases between them. The CDR3 DNA reads TGTGCCATCAGTGAGCTTTCCCCTAGACAGTCTCTCGAGCAGTACTTC. This sequence encodes CAISELSPRQSLEQYF.

The chain couples TRBV2 to TRBJ1-5; D is unclear. Germline CDR1 reads SNHLY; CDR2 reads FYNNEI. Trimming removed 0 bases at V and 4 bases at J, with 4 bases between. The CDR3 length is 13 residues. The CDR3 coding sequence is TGTGCCAGCAGTGAAGCCCAGAATCAGCCCCAGCATTTT. It encodes CASSEAQNQPQHF.

The chain recombines TRBV4-2 with TRBJ2-1; 9 bases line up with TRBD2. This CDR3 spans 18 amino acids. Per germline, CDR1 LGHNA and CDR2 YNFKEQ. V trimming: 1 base; J trimming: 9 bases; junction bases outside the gene matches: 16. The CDR3: CASSQAISGQREAGEQFF. DNA for the CDR3: TGTGCCAGCAGCCAAGCTATCTCGGGGCAGCGGGAGGCTGGTGAGCAGTTCTTC.

The rearrangement uses TRBV28 and TRBJ1-1; no reliable D call. The CDR3 spans 14 residues. V lost 10 bases and J 5 bases, leaving 20 bases between the germline ends. In germline, CDR1 is MDHEN, CDR2 SYDVKM. The CDR3 nucleotides are TGTGCCACCATATCCCCCCCCCGGAGAACTGAAGCTTTCTTT. Protein sequence: CATISPPRRTEAFF.

This chain connects TRBV6-1 to TRBJ1-2; D is ambiguous. In germline, CDR1 is MNHNS, CDR2 SASEGT. Trimming left V 1 base short and J 4 bases short, with 13 bases between. The CDR3 is made up of 15 amino acids. CDR3: CASSEVAGPIYGYTF. The CDR3 DNA is TGTGCCAGCAGTGAAGTCGCCGGACCGATCTATGGCTACACCTTC.

J is TRBJ1-2 and V is TRBV5-5, with TRBD1 matching over 8 bases. Germline CDR1 is SGHKS and CDR2 is YYEKEE (reference sequence). The CDR3 length is 15 residues. Trimming cost V 5 bases and J 3 bases; bases outside gene matches: 9. The CDR3 here is CASSLQGEGYYGYTF. The CDR3 nucleotides read TGTGCCAGCAGTCTACAGGGGGAAGGGTACTATGGCTACACCTTC.

The V and J genes are TRBV5-1 and TRBJ2-3; no reliable D call. In germline, CDR1 is SGHRS, CDR2 YFSETQ. CDR3 length: 12 residues. The V and J ends lost 0 bases and 4 bases respectively, with 3 bases between them. The CDR3 sequence: CASSLVPDTQYF. The CDR3, as DNA: TGCGCCAGCAGCTTGGTTCCAGATACGCAGTATTTT.

CDR3: CASSYSWSGVNEAFF. The CDR3 region has the DNA TGTGCCAGCAGTTACTCGTGGTCAGGTGTGAATGAAGCTTTCTTT. The chain recombines TRBV6-5 with TRBJ1-1, with D unresolved. The germline V gene has CDR1 MNHEY and CDR2 SVGAGI. Trimming left V 0 bases short and J 7 bases short, with 15 bases between. The CDR3 contains 15 residues.

This chain joins TRBV27 and TRBJ2-2; D may correspond to TRBD1 or TRBD2 (6 bases each). CDR3 length: 17 amino acids. In germline, CDR1 is MNHEY, CDR2 SMNVEV (reference sequence). Trimming shortened V by 0 bases and J by 4 bases, and 15 bases separated the two germline ends. CDR3 loop: CASSLSGWGAVTGELFF. The CDR3 DNA reads as TGTGCCAGCAGTTTATCGGGGTGGGGGGCGGTCACCGGGGAGCTGTTTTTT.